This is a list of T cell receptor beta chains from one sample in a study of T-cell memory formation after mild COVID-19. One entry per CDR3 protein, called by TCRdb with MiXCR from the 5' RACE reads. Among 470,000 or so distinct CDR3 sequences listed, around 25% were seen once. Sequencing was performed on PBMCs or a T cell subset sorted from them (not recorded which). The receptors derive from an adult woman who had mild COVID-19 (a few samples of this study predate the infection). Cell type and time point are not known. Both conserved end residues are part of each CDR3. D genes are given only for firm matches. The size field is filled for only some rows; it gives once, few, many or a size class.

NA,TRBV4-1,TRBJ2-2,TRBD2,CASSQALAGGLSGELFF,TGCGCCAGCAGCCAAGCGTTAGCGGGGGGCCTTTCCGGGGAGCTGTTTTTT
few,TRBV7-2,TRBJ2-3,NA,CASSLSPIQGEGQDTQYF,TGTGCCAGCAGCTTATCACCGATCCAGGGTGAGGGGCAGGATACGCAGTATTTT
few,TRBV7-9,TRBJ2-3,TRBD1,CASSSDRAFTDTQYF,TGTGCCAGCAGCTCTGACAGGGCCTTCACAGATACGCAGTATTTT
few,TRBV2,TRBJ2-1,TRBD2,CASSKGTSGYNEQFF,TGTGCCAGCAGTAAGGGGACTAGCGGCTACAATGAGCAGTTCTTC
few,TRBV7-8,TRBJ1-1,NA,CASSAAGGGFTEAFF,TGTGCCAGCAGCGCCGCGGGCGGTGGGTTCACTGAAGCTTTCTTT
few,TRBV12-3/TRBV12-4,TRBJ2-1,NA,CASKASSYNEQFF,TGTGCCAGCAAGGCGAGCTCCTACAATGAGCAGTTCTTC
NA,TRBV9,TRBJ2-6,NA,CASSEGASGANVLTF,TGTGCCAGCAGCGAAGGCGCCTCTGGGGCCAACGTCCTGACTTTC
NA,TRBV20-1,TRBJ1-4,TRBD1,CSAQTGQNEKLFF,TGCAGTGCGCAGACAGGGCAAAATGAAAAACTGTTTTTT
NA,TRBV7-2,TRBJ1-2,NA,CASSGQGLGYTF,TGTGCCAGCAGTGGGCAGGGCCTCGGCTACACCTTC
few,TRBV24-1,TRBJ2-3,NA,CATSDLFETDTQYF,TGTGCCACCAGTGATTTATTTGAAACAGATACGCAGTATTTT
NA,TRBV11-3,TRBJ2-2,TRBD1,CASSLEGAPNTGELFF,TGTGCCAGCAGCCTTGAGGGGGCGCCGAACACCGGGGAGCTGTTTTTT
NA,TRBV27,TRBJ2-2,NA,CASKVTGGTGELFF,TGTGCCAGCAAGGTCACAGGAGGCACCGGGGAGCTGTTTTTT
few,TRBV7-9,TRBJ1-1,NA,CASSLSGVINTEAFF,TGTGCCAGCAGCTTATCAGGGGTAATCAACACTGAAGCTTTCTTT
NA,TRBV19,TRBJ1-2,NA,CASGHHYGYTF,TGTGCCAGTGGGCACCACTATGGCTACACCTTC
few,TRBV7-7,TRBJ2-3,TRBD2,CASSLGTSGTRDTQYF,TGTGCTAGCAGCCTCGGGACTAGCGGGACTAGAGATACGCAGTATTTT
once,TRBV2,TRBJ1-2,TRBD1,CASIGDRVLYGYTF,TGTGCCAGCATTGGGGACAGGGTCCTCTATGGCTACACCTTC
few,TRBV7-3,TRBJ2-2,NA,CASSSPGVAANTGELFF,TGTGCCAGCAGCTCCCCCGGGGTAGCGGCGAACACCGGGGAGCTGTTTTTT
few,TRBV24-1,TRBJ2-7,NA,CATSDSAVAEQYF,TGTGCCACCAGTGATTCAGCTGTGGCAGAGCAGTACTTC
NA,TRBV2,TRBJ2-7,NA,CASSYGGLSSYEQYF,TGTGCCAGCAGTTATGGGGGTTTAAGCTCCTACGAGCAGTACTTC
NA,TRBV2,TRBJ2-7,TRBD1,CASSTDRGSYEQYF,TGTGCCAGCAGTACCGACAGGGGATCCTACGAGCAGTACTTC
once,TRBV5-1,TRBJ1-2,NA,CASAPYRDAGYGYTF,TGCGCCAGCGCCCCCTACAGGGACGCGGGCTATGGCTACACCTTC
NA,TRBV6-6,TRBJ1-2,NA,CASSSIDRGHYGYTF,TGTGCCAGCAGTTCTATTGACCGGGGCCACTATGGCTACACCTTC
NA,TRBV12-3/TRBV12-4,TRBJ1-2,NA,CASRPGTENYGYTF,TGTGCCAGTAGACCGGGAACGGAGAACTATGGCTACACCTTC
NA,TRBV20-1,TRBJ2-5,TRBD2,CSARDPGLAGLQETQYF,TGCAGTGCTAGAGACCCGGGACTAGCGGGGCTCCAAGAGACCCAGTACTTC
NA,TRBV15,TRBJ2-7,NA,CATSRVGVRYEQYF,TGTGCCACCAGCAGAGTGGGGGTACGGTACGAGCAGTACTTC
NA,TRBV29-1,TRBJ2-5,NA,CSSGAEETQYF,TGCAGCTCGGGGGCAGAGGAGACCCAGTACTTC
NA,TRBV9,TRBJ2-7,NA,CASSPGGFAYEQYF,TGTGCCAGCAGCCCCGGGGGTTTCGCCTACGAGCAGTACTTC
NA,TRBV21-1,TRBJ1-2,NA,CASSLRTDEYGYTF,TGTGCCAGCAGCCTGAGGACAGACGAATATGGCTACACCTTC
NA,TRBV7-2,TRBJ2-2,NA,CASSSGLGWVGVLFF,TGTGCCAGCAGCTCGGGACTGGGTTGGGTCGGGGTGCTGTTTTTT
NA,TRBV29-1,TRBJ1-2,NA,CSVGGRHYGYTF,TGCAGCGTTGGGGGGCGACACTATGGCTACACCTTC
NA,TRBV21-1,TRBJ2-1,NA,CASRSVLAASSYNEQFF,TGTGCCAGCAGGTCAGTCCTAGCGGCGAGCTCCTACAATGAGCAGTTCTTC
NA,TRBV27,TRBJ2-7,NA,CASSFREQTYEQYF,TGTGCCAGCAGTTTTCGTGAGCAGACCTACGAGCAGTACTTC
many,TRBV5-5,TRBJ2-5,TRBD1,CASSLAGTGGLETQYF,TGTGCCAGCAGCTTGGCGGGGACAGGGGGCTTGGAGACCCAGTACTTC
few,TRBV3-1,TRBJ2-2,NA,CASSQDFGFTGELFF,TGTGCCAGCAGCCAAGATTTTGGTTTTACCGGGGAGCTGTTTTTT
NA,TRBV5-1,TRBJ1-1,TRBD1,CASSLATGGRGNTEAFF,TGCGCCAGCAGCTTGGCGACAGGGGGAAGAGGGAACACTGAAGCTTTCTTT
NA,TRBV5-4,TRBJ2-7,TRBD2,CASAAGGSSYEQYF,TGTGCCAGCGCCGCGGGGGGAAGCTCCTACGAGCAGTACTTC
few,TRBV20-1,TRBJ1-1,NA,CSARTQGRNTEAFF,TGCAGTGCTAGGACCCAGGGACGGAACACTGAAGCTTTCTTT
NA,TRBV20-1,TRBJ2-5,TRBD2,CSARALAGRGETQYF,TGCAGTGCTAGAGCACTAGCGGGGCGGGGGGAGACCCAGTACTTC